This T cell receptor (beta chain) was obtained from a study of T cell clones after liver transplantation. Study information: Graft-donor-reactive sequences were compared with third-party-reactive TCRbeta sequences from pre-transplant mixed lymphocyte reactions. HCV positivity affected three of eight recipients; the rest lacked autoimmune or viral indications.

This clone appeared a few times. Sorting of unstimulated PBMCs yielded separate CD3+CD4+ and CD3+CD8+ fractions. CDR3 length: 15 residues. Germline CDR1 is MNHNY and CDR2 is SVGAGI (reference sequence). Between the trimmed V and J ends, which lost 1 base and 3 bases, there was a span of 9 bases. Sequencing was performed with immunoSEQ multiplex PCR; in TCRdb, only in-frame clones are kept and a portion is missing. The table lists some 57,000 clones, approximately 77% of them singletons. This clonotype was sampled from a human patient who received a liver transplant. These T cells may partly come from the graft donor. The V gene is TRBV6-6, the J gene TRBJ1-4; D may be TRBD1 (5 bases). Sequencing was performed on CD4+ T cells from blood, taken at the 22-month timepoint. The CDR3 sequence is CASSYLGTPNEKLFF. CDR3 sequence (DNA): TGTGCCAGCAGTTACTTGGGGACGCCTAATGAAAAACTGTTTTTT.